This TCR beta chain was sequenced for a study of T cell repertoires in cytomegalovirus infection. Overall study: It was recently identified HLA-C-restricted and well-studied HLA-B-restricted CMV epitopes that the study used. TCR beta signatures that were public indicated CMV infection and matching HLA type. Overall study findings and caveats: Cumulative public TCR beta family frequency identified CMV carriers with the relevant HLA. The response measured ex vivo was dominated by TCR beta clonotypes (HLA-C-restricted and CMV-specific).

This clonotype came up once. As yet, its antigen is unknown. CDR1 is SGDLS, CDR2 YYNGEE, per germline. V lost 3 bases and J lost 1, with 7 bases in between. CDR3 size: 13 residues. Using its own MiXCR run on the reads, TCRdb lists one record per CDR3 protein. The repertoire holds 350,000 to 400,000 distinct CDR3 sequences, roughly a third seen once, with about 14% in the top ten. The starting material was cultured PBMCs, obtained from culture after CMV antigen stimulation. The J gene is TRBJ1-1, the V gene TRBV9; D ambiguous. The TCR sequence derives from a human donor in good health (CMV status not recorded). Some clones in this sample may be carry-over from other donors' samples. The CDR3 DNA reads as TGTGCCAGCAGCGGGGAGGGGAACACTGAAGCTTTCTTT. Amino acid sequence: CASSGEGNTEAFF.